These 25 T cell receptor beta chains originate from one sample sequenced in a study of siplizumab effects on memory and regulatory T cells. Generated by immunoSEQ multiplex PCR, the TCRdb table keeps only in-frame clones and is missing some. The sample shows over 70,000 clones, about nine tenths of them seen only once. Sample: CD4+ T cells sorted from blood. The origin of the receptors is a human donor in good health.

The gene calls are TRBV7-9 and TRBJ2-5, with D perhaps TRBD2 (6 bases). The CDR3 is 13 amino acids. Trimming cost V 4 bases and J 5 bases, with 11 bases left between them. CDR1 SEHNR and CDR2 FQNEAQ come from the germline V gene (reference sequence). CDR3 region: CASSSGVTETQYF. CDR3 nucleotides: TGTGCCAGCAGCTCGGGGGTTACGGAGACCCAGTACTTC.

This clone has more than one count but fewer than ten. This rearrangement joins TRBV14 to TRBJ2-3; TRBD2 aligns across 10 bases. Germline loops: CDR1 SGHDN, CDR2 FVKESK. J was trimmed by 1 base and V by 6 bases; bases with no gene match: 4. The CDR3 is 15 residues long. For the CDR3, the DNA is TGTGCCAGCAGACATAGCGGGAGGCGCACAGATACGCAGTATTTT. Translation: CASRHSGRRTDTQYF.

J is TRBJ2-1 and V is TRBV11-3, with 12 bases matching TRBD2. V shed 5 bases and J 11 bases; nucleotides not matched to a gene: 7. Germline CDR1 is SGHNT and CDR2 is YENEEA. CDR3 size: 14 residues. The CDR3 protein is CASSALLAGGKQFF. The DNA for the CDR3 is TGTGCCAGCAGCGCCTTACTAGCGGGAGGCAAGCAGTTCTTC.

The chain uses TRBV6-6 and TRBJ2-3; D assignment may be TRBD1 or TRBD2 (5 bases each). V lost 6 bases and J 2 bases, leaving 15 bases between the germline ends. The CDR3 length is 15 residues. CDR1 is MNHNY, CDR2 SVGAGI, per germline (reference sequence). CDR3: CASRRGGGVTDTQYF. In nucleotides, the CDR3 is TGTGCCAGCAGAAGAGGTGGGGGAGTCACAGATACGCAGTATTTT.

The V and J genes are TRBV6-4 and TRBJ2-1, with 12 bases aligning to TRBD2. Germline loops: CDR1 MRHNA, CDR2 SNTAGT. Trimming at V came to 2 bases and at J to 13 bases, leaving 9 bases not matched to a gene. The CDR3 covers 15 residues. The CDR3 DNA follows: TGTGCCAGCAGTGACCTACGACTAGCGGGAGCTCCTCAGTTCTTC. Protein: CASSDLRLAGAPQFF.

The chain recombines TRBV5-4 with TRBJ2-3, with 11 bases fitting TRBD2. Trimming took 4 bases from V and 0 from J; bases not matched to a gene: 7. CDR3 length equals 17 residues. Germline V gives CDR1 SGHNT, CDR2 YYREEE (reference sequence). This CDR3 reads CASSGGTSGRSTDTQYF. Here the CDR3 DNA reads TGTGCCAGCAGCGGAGGAACTAGCGGGAGAAGCACAGATACGCAGTATTTT.

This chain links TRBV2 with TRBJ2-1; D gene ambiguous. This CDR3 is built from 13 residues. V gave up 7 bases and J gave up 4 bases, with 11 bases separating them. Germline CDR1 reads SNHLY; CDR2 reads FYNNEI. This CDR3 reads CASNDNRYNEQFF. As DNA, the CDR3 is TGTGCCAGCAACGATAATAGGTACAATGAGCAGTTCTTC.

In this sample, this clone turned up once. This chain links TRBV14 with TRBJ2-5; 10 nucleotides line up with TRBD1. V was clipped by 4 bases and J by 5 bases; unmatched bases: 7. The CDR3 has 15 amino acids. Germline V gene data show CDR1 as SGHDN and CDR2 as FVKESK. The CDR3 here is CASSRSGTGVETQYF. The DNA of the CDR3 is TGTGCCAGCAGCCGATCCGGGACAGGGGTGGAGACCCAGTACTTC.

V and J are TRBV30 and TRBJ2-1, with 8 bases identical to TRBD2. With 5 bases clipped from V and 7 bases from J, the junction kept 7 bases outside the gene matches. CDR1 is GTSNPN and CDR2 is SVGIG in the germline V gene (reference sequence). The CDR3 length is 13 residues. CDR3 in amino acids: CAWGGLEGNEQFF. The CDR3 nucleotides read TGTGCCTGGGGGGGACTAGAGGGAAATGAGCAGTTCTTC. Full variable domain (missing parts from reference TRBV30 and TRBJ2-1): SQTIHQWPATLVQPVGSPLSLECTVEGTSNPNLYWYRQAAGRGLQLLFYSVGIGQISSEVPQNLSASRPQDRQFILSSKKLLLSDSGFYLCAWGGLEGNEQFFGPGTRLTVL.

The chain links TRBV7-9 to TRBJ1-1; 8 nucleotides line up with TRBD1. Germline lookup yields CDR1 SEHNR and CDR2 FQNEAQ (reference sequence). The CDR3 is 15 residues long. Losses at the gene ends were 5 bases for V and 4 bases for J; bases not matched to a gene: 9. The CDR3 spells CASSRIHRGGTEAFF. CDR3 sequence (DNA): TGTGCCAGCAGCCGAATCCACAGGGGGGGCACTGAAGCTTTCTTT.

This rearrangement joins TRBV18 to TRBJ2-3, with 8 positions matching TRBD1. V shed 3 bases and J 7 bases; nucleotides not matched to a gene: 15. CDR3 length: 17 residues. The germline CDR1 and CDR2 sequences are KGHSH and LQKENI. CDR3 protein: CASSPRGKTGELYTQYF. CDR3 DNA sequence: TGTGCCAGCTCACCTCGCGGAAAGACAGGGGAGCTGTATACGCAGTATTTT.

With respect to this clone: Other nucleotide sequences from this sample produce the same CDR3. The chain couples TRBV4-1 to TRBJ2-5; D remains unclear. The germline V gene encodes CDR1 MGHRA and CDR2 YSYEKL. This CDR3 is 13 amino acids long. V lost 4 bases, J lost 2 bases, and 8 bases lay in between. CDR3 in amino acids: CASSRGPQETQYF. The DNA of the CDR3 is TGCGCCAGCAGCCGTGGGCCGCAAGAGACCCAGTACTTC.

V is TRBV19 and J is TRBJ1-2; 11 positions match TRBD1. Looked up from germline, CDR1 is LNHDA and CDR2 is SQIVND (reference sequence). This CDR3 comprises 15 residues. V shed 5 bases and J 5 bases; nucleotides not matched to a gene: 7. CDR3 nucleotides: TGTGCCAGTAGTGAACCGGGACAGGGGGTTTATGGCTACACCTTC. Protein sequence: CASSEPGQGVYGYTF.

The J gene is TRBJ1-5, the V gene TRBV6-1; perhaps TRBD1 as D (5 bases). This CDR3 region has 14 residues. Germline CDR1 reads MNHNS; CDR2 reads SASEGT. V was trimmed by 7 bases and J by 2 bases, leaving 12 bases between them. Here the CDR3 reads CASTLSGGNQPQHF. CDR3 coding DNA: TGTGCCAGCACTCTGTCGGGGGGCAATCAGCCCCAGCATTTT.

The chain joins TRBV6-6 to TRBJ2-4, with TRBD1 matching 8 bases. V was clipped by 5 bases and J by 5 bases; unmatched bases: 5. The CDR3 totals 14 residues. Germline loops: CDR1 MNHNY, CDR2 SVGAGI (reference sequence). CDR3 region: CASSHQTGENIQYF. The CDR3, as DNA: TGTGCCAGCAGTCACCAGACAGGGGAAAACATTCAGTACTTC.

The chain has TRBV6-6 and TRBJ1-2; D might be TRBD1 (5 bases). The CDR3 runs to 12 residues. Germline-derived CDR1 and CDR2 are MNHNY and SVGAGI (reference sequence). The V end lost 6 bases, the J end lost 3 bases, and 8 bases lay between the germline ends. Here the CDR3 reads CASSRQYYGYTF. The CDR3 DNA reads TGTGCCAGCAGCCGACAGTACTATGGCTACACCTTC.

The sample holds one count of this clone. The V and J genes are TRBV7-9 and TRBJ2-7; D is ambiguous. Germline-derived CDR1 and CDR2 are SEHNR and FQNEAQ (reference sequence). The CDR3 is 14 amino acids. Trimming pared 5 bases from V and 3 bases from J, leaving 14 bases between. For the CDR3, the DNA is TGTGCCAGCAGCCGATGGACCGACCGCTACGAGCAGTACTTC. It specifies CASSRWTDRYEQYF.

The CDR3 loop is CSVWEGGADIQYF. In nucleotides, the CDR3 is TGCAGCGTTTGGGAAGGGGGGGCGGACATTCAGTACTTC. The chain employs TRBV29-1 and TRBJ2-4; a possible D gene is TRBD2 (7 bases). This CDR3 has 13 amino acids. The V gene lost 5 bases and the J gene lost 8 bases, with 16 bases spanning the gap. Germline CDR1 is SQVTM and CDR2 is ANQGSEA. Filled out from reference TRBV29-1 and TRBJ2-4, the complete variable domain reads SAVISQKPSRDICQRGTSLTIQCQVDSQVTMMFWYRQQPGQSLTLIATANQGSEATYESGFVIDKFPISRPNLTFSTLTVSNMSPEDSSIYLCSVWEGGADIQYFGAGTRLSVL.

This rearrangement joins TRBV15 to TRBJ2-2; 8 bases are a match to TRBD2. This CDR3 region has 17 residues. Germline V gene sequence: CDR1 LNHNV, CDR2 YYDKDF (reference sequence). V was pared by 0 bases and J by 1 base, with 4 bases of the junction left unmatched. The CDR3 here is CATSRDLTSGNTGELFF. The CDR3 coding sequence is TGTGCCACCAGCAGAGATCTCACTAGCGGGAACACCGGGGAGCTGTTTTTT.

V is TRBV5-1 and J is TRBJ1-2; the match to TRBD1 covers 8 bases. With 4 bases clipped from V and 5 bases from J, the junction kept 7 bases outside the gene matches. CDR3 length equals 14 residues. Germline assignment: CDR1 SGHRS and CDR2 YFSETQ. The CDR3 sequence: CASSKTGESYGYTF. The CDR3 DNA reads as TGCGCCAGCAGCAAGACAGGGGAGAGTTATGGCTACACCTTC.

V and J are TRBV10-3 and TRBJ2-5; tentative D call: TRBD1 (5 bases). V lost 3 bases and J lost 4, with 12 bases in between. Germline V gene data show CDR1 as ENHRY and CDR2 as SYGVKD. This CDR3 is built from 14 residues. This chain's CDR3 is CAISETGLGETQYF. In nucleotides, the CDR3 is TGTGCCATCAGTGAAACAGGCCTCGGAGAGACCCAGTACTTC.

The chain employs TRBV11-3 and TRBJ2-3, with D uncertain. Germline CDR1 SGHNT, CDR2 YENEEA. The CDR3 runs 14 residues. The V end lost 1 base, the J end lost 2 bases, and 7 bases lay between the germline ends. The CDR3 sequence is CASSLGWDTDTQYF. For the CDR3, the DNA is TGTGCCAGCAGCTTAGGGTGGGACACAGATACGCAGTATTTT.

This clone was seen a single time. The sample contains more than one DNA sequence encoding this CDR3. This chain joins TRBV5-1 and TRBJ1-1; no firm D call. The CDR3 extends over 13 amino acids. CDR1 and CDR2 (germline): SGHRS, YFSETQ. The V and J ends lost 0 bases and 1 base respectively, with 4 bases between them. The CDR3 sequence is CASSLVRNTEAFF. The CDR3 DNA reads TGCGCCAGCAGCTTGGTAAGGAACACTGAAGCTTTCTTT.

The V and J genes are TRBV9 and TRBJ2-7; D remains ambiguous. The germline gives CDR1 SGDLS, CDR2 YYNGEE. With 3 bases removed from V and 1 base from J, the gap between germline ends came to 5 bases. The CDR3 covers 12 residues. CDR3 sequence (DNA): TGTGCCAGCAGCGGGGGATCCTACGAGCAGTACTTC. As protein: CASSGGSYEQYF. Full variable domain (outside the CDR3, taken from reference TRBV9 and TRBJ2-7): DSGVTQTPKHLITATGQRVTLRCSPRSGDLSVYWYQQSLDQGLQFLIQYYNGEERAKGNILERFSAQQFPDLHSELNLSSLELGDSALYFCASSGGSYEQYFGPGTRLTVT.

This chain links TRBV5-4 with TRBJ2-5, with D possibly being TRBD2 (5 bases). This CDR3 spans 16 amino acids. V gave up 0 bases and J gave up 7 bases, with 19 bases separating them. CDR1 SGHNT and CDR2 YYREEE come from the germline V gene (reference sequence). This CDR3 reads CASSLEATRKDVTQYF. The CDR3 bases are TGTGCCAGCAGCTTGGAGGCCACTAGGAAGGACGTGACCCAGTACTTC.